The rows below give T cell receptor beta chains drawn from one sample of a study of blood T cell repertoires in COVID-19. The data were produced by immunoSEQ multiplex PCR, yet TCRdb's version contains in-frame clones alone and is incomplete. The profile shows 220,000 or so clones, about four fifths of them singletons. The sample consisted of PBMCs or T cells enriched from blood (not recorded which). The receptors here all came from a woman aged 40-49 years with acute COVID-19. CDR3s include the opening cysteine and the closing phenylalanine or tryptophan. The D gene is left open where the match is weak. Part of the rows lack a size; the others show once, few, many or a class for expanded clones.

DNA: TGTGCCAGCAGCTTACCAGGGGGTGGCTACACCTTC
CDR3: CASSLPGGGYTF
size: once
V: TRBV7-9
J: TRBJ1-2
D: TRBD1

DNA: TGTGCCAGCAGCGTTCAAGCGGGGGGGTCCTACGAGCAGTACTTC
CDR3: CASSVQAGGSYEQYF
size: NA
V: TRBV9
J: TRBJ2-7
D: TRBD2

DNA: TGCGCCAGCAGTAGGAGGGGGCAGGGACTCGGTGAGCAGTTCTTC
CDR3: CASSRRGQGLGEQFF
size: NA
V: TRBV4-3
J: TRBJ2-1
D: NA

DNA: TGTGCCAGCAGCCAAGACAGGGGAAGGTCCTACGAGCAGTACTTC
CDR3: CASSQDRGRSYEQYF
size: few
V: TRBV14
J: TRBJ2-7
D: NA

DNA: TGTGCCAGTAGTTCAAACAGGGGTTCACCCCTCCACTTT
CDR3: CASSSNRGSPLHF
size: NA
V: TRBV19
J: TRBJ1-6
D: TRBD1

DNA: TGTGCCAGCGGGAGGCAAAACATTCAGTACTTC
CDR3: CASGRQNIQYF
size: NA
V: TRBV2
J: TRBJ2-4
D: NA

DNA: TGTGCCAGCAGCTTATCGGGACAAAAGAACACTGAAGCTTTCTTT
CDR3: CASSLSGQKNTEAFF
size: NA
V: TRBV7-2
J: TRBJ1-1
D: NA

DNA: TGTGCCCGCAGCCGGGGATCCTACGAGCAGTACTTC
CDR3: CARSRGSYEQYF
size: NA
V: TRBV21-1
J: TRBJ2-7
D: NA

DNA: TGTGCCAGCAGTTTCGGACAGGCTGAAGCTTTCTTT
CDR3: CASSFGQAEAFF
size: NA
V: TRBV12-3/TRBV12-4
J: TRBJ1-1
D: TRBD1

DNA: TGCGCCAGCAGCACTAACCCTAGAACAGATACGCAGTATTTT
CDR3: CASSTNPRTDTQYF
size: NA
V: TRBV4-1
J: TRBJ2-3
D: NA

DNA: TGCAGCGTTGCCCAATTCTACAATGAGCAGTTCTTC
CDR3: CSVAQFYNEQFF
size: few
V: TRBV29-1
J: TRBJ2-1
D: NA

DNA: TGTGCCAGTAGTAACGGACAGGGGGCAGGTGGCAATCAGCCCCAGCATTTT
CDR3: CASSNGQGAGGNQPQHF
size: NA
V: TRBV19
J: TRBJ1-5
D: TRBD1

DNA: TGTGCCAGTACTCGAGGGACAGCCTCTGGAAACACCATATATTTT
CDR3: CASTRGTASGNTIYF
size: NA
V: TRBV7-2
J: TRBJ1-3
D: TRBD1

DNA: TGCAGCGTTGATTACGGCGGGAGGGCCCCAGATACGCAGTATTTT
CDR3: CSVDYGGRAPDTQYF
size: NA
V: TRBV29-1
J: TRBJ2-3
D: TRBD2

DNA: TGTGCCAGCAGCTCATGGACTAGGGGCACCGGGGAGCTGTTTTTT
CDR3: CASSSWTRGTGELFF
size: NA
V: TRBV7-3
J: TRBJ2-2
D: TRBD2

DNA: TGTGCCAGCAGTTACTCGGTCCTATCGTACGAGCAGTACTTC
CDR3: CASSYSVLSYEQYF
size: NA
V: TRBV6-6
J: TRBJ2-7
D: NA

DNA: TGCAGCGTTGAACCCGGCACGGACAGGGGCTTCGCTAACTATGGCTACACCTTC
CDR3: CSVEPGTDRGFANYGYTF
size: NA
V: TRBV29-1
J: TRBJ1-2
D: TRBD1

DNA: TGTGCCAGCAGTTTCGTCGGTAGCACTGAAGCTTTCTTT
CDR3: CASSFVGSTEAFF
size: NA
V: TRBV27
J: TRBJ1-1
D: NA

DNA: TGCGCCAGCAGCGTCTTCACTAGCGGAAACCACCAATTAACCGGGGAGCTGTTTTTT
CDR3: CASSVFTSGNHQLTGELFF
size: NA
V: TRBV5-1
J: TRBJ2-2
D: TRBD2

DNA: TGTGCCTGGAGTGCCGGGACAGGGGGTTCACCCCTCCACTTT
CDR3: CAWSAGTGGSPLHF
size: NA
V: TRBV30
J: TRBJ1-6
D: TRBD1

DNA: TGTGCCAGCAGTTACTCCTTAGCGGGATCGGAGGGTGAGCAGTTCTTC
CDR3: CASSYSLAGSEGEQFF
size: NA
V: TRBV6-5
J: TRBJ2-1
D: TRBD2

DNA: TGTGCCAGCAGTAACCAACCGGGTCCCAAGAGTGAAAAACTGTTTTTT
CDR3: CASSNQPGPKSEKLFF
size: NA
V: TRBV27
J: TRBJ1-4
D: NA

DNA: TGTGCCAGCAGTCGGGGGACAGGGAAATACGAGCAGTACTTC
CDR3: CASSRGTGKYEQYF
size: NA
V: TRBV6-5
J: TRBJ2-7
D: TRBD1

DNA: TGTGCCAGCAGCTTATTCTCCAGGAACTATGGCTACACCTTC
CDR3: CASSLFSRNYGYTF
size: NA
V: TRBV14
J: TRBJ1-2
D: NA

DNA: TGTGCCTCCAAGGCACTAGACGTGATTGGAGAGACCCAGTACTTC
CDR3: CASKALDVIGETQYF
size: few
V: TRBV19
J: TRBJ2-5
D: NA

DNA: TGTGCCAGCAGTTACTCGAGCGGGGGGGCGAATACGCAGTATTTT
CDR3: CASSYSSGGANTQYF
size: NA
V: TRBV6-2/TRBV6-3
J: TRBJ2-3
D: TRBD2

DNA: TGCGCCAGCAGCCAGGGACTAGCGACAGATACGCAGTATTTT
CDR3: CASSQGLATDTQYF
size: NA
V: TRBV5-1
J: TRBJ2-3
D: TRBD2

DNA: TGCGCCAGCAGCCAAGTCCCAGGGCTTAACTATGGCTACACCTTC
CDR3: CASSQVPGLNYGYTF
size: once
V: TRBV4-3
J: TRBJ1-2
D: NA

DNA: TGTGTCATGTCCGGGACAGGGAACTATGGCTACACCTTC
CDR3: CVMSGTGNYGYTF
size: NA
V: TRBV2
J: TRBJ1-2
D: TRBD1

DNA: TGTGCCACCATGGGACAGGGGGTCGGGGGTGAGCAGTTCTTC
CDR3: CATMGQGVGGEQFF
size: NA
V: TRBV24-1
J: TRBJ2-1
D: TRBD1

DNA: TGTGCCAGCACCACTTTGGGACTAGCAAGGAAGTTGTTCTTC
CDR3: CASTTLGLARKLFF
size: NA
V: TRBV28
J: TRBJ2-1
D: TRBD2

DNA: TGTGCCAGCAGCTCACAGGGGTATCAGCCCCAGCATTTT
CDR3: CASSSQGYQPQHF
size: NA
V: TRBV5-8
J: TRBJ1-5
D: TRBD1

DNA: TGTGCCAGCAGCCGTGCGGGGGCAAAGGAAGAGACCCAGTACTTC
CDR3: CASSRAGAKEETQYF
size: NA
V: TRBV4-2
J: TRBJ2-5
D: NA

DNA: TGTGCCAGCAGACCAGGGGGCTTTAACTACGAGCAGTACTTC
CDR3: CASRPGGFNYEQYF
size: NA
V: TRBV7-2
J: TRBJ2-7
D: TRBD1

DNA: TGTGCCAGCAGTGAAAGGGGTAATGAGCAGTTCTTC
CDR3: CASSERGNEQFF
size: NA
V: TRBV7-9
J: TRBJ2-1
D: NA

DNA: TGCGCCAGCAGCCTCAAGGGGGGGTCCACCATATATTTT
CDR3: CASSLKGGSTIYF
size: NA
V: TRBV4-1
J: TRBJ1-3
D: NA

DNA: TGTGCCAGCAGCCCCACATCGACAGTGGGAAACACCATATATTTT
CDR3: CASSPTSTVGNTIYF
size: NA
V: TRBV5-5
J: TRBJ1-3
D: NA

DNA: TGTGCCAGCAGCTTAGGGACAGGGTCCAATCAGCCCCAGCATTTT
CDR3: CASSLGTGSNQPQHF
size: NA
V: TRBV7-9
J: TRBJ1-5
D: TRBD1

DNA: TGTGCCAGCAGTCTTCATAGCGGGAGAAGCGGGGAGCTGTTTTTT
CDR3: CASSLHSGRSGELFF
size: NA
V: TRBV28
J: TRBJ2-2
D: TRBD2

DNA: TGTGCCAGCAGCTTAGCTCTCGGACAGGGGCCTGAAGCTTTCTTT
CDR3: CASSLALGQGPEAFF
size: NA
V: TRBV13
J: TRBJ1-1
D: TRBD1

DNA: TGCAGTGCTAGTTGGTGGGCCCCCAATGAGCAGTTCTTC
CDR3: CSASWWAPNEQFF
size: NA
V: TRBV20-1
J: TRBJ2-1
D: NA